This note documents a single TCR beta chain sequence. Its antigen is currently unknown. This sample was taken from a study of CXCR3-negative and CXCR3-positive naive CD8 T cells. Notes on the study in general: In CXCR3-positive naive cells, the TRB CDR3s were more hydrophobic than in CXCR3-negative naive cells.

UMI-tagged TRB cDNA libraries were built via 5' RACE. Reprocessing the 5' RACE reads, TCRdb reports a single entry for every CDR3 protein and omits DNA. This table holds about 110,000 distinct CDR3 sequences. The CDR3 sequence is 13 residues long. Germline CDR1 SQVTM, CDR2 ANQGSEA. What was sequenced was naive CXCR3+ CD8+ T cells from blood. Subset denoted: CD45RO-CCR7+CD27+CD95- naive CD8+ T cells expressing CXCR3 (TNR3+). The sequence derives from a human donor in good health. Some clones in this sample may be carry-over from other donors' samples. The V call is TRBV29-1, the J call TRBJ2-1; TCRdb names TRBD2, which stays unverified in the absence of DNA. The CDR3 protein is CSVEYLRQDEQFF.